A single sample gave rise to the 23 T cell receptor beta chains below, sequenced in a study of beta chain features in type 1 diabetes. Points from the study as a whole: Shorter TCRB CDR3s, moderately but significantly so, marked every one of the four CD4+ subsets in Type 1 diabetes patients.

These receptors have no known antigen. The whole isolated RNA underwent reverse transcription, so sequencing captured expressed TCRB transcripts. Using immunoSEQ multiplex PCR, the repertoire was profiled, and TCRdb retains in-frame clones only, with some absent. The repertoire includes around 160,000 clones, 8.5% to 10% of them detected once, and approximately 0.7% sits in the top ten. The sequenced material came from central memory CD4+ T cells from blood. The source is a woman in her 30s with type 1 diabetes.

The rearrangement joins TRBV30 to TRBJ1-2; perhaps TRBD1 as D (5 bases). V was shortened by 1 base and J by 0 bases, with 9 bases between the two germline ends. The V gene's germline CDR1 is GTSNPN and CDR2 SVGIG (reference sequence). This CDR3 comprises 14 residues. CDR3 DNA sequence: TGTGCCTGGAGTGAGACAGCCACTAACTATGGCTACACCTTC. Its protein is CAWSETATNYGYTF. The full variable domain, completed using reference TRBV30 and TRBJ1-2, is SQTIHQWPATLVQPVGSPLSLECTVEGTSNPNLYWYRQAAGRGLQLLFYSVGIGQISSEVPQNLSASRPQDRQFILSSKKLLLSDSGFYLCAWSETATNYGYTFGSGTRLTVV.

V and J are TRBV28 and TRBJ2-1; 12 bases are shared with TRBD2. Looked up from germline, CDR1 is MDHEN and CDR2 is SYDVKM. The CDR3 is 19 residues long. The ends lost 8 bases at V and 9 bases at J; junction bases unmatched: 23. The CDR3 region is CASYLSAVTEGLAGTEQFF. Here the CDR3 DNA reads TGTGCCAGCTACCTTTCTGCTGTAACTGAAGGACTAGCGGGAACTGAGCAGTTCTTC.

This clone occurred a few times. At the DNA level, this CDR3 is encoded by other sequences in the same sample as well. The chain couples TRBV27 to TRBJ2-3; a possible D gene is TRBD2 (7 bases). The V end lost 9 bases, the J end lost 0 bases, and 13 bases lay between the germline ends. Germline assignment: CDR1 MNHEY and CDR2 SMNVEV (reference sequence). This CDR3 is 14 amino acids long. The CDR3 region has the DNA TGTGCCAGTGGGGGGGCCTCTAGCACAGATACGCAGTATTTT. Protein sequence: CASGGASSTDTQYF.

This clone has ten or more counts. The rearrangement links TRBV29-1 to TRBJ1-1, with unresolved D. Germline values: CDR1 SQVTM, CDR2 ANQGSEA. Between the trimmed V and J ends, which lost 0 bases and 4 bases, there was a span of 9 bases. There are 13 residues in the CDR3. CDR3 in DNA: TGCAGCGTTGAAGATCCGGGAGCCACTGAAGCTTTCTTT. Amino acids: CSVEDPGATEAFF.

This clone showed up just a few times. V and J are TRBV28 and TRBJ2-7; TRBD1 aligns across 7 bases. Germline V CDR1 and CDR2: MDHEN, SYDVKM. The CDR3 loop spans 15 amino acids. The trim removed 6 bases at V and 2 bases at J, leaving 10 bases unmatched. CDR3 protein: CASRSPDRATYEQYF. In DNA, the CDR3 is TGTGCCAGCAGATCCCCCGACAGGGCTACCTACGAGCAGTACTTC.

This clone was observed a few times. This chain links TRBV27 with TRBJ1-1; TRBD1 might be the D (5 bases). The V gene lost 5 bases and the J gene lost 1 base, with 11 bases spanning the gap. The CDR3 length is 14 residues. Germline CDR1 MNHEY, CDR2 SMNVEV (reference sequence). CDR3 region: CASSINGQNTEAFF. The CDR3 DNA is TGTGCCAGCAGTATAAACGGACAGAACACTGAAGCTTTCTTT.

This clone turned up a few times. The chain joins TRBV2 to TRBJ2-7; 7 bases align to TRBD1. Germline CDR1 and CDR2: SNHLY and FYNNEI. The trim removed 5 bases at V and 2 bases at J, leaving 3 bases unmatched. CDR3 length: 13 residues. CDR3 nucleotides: TGTGCCAGCAGTAGGGACAGTCCCTACGAGCAGTACTTC. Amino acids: CASSRDSPYEQYF.

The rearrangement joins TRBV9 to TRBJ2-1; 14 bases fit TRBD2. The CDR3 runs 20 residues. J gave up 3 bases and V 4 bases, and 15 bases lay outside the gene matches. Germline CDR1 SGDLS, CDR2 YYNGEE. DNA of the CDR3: TGTGCCAGCAGCACATCGGTTGGGACTAGCGGGAGACCCCTCTACAATGAGCAGTTCTTC. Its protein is CASSTSVGTSGRPLYNEQFF. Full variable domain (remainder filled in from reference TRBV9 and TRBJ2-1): DSGVTQTPKHLITATGQRVTLRCSPRSGDLSVYWYQQSLDQGLQFLIQYYNGEERAKGNILERFSAQQFPDLHSELNLSSLELGDSALYFCASSTSVGTSGRPLYNEQFFGPGTRLTVL.

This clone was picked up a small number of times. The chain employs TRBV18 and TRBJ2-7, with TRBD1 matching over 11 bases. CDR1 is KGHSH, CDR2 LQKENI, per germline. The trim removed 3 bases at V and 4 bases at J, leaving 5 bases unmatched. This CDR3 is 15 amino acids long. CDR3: CASSPGTGGPYEQYF. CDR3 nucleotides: TGTGCCAGCTCACCGGGGACAGGGGGACCTTACGAGCAGTACTTC.

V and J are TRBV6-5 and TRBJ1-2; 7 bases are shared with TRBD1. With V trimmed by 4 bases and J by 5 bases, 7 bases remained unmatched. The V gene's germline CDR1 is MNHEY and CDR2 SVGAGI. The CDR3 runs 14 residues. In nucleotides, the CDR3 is TGTGCCAGCAGTTCCGACAGGGCTTGGTATGGCTACACCTTC. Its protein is CASSSDRAWYGYTF.

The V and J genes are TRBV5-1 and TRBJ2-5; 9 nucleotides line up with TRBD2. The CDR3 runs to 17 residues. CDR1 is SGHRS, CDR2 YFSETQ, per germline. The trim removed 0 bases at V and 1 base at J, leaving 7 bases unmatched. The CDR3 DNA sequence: TGCGCCAGCAGCTTGGGGGGAGCGGGAGGAGCCCAAGAGACCCAGTACTTC. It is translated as CASSLGGAGGAQETQYF. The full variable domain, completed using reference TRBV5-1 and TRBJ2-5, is KAGVTQTPRYLIKTRGQQVTLSCSPISGHRSVSWYQQTPGQGLQFLFEYFSETQRNKGNFPGRFSGRQFSNSRSEMNVSTLELGDSALYLCASSLGGAGGAQETQYFGPGTRLLVL.

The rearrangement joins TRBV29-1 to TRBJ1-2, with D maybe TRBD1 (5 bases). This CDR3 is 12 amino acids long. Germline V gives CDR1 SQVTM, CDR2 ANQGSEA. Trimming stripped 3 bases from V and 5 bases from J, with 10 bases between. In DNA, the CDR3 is TGCAGCGTTGATATTACAGGATATGGCTACACCTTC. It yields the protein CSVDITGYGYTF.

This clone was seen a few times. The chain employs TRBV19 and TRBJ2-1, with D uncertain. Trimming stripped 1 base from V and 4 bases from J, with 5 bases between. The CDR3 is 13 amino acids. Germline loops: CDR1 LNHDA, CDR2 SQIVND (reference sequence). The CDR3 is CASSIAVYNEQFF. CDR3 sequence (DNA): TGTGCCAGTAGTATAGCGGTGTACAATGAGCAGTTCTTC.

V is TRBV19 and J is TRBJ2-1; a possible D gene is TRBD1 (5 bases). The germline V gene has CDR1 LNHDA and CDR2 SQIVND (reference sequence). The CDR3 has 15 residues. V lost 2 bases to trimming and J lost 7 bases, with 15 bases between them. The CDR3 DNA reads TGTGCCAGTAGTATATGGGGCAGGGCTGGGAATGAGCAGTTCTTC. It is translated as CASSIWGRAGNEQFF.

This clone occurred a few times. The CDR3 reads CASSLPSASSYNEQFF. The CDR3 DNA sequence: TGTGCCAGCAGCTTACCTAGCGCCAGCTCCTACAATGAGCAGTTCTTC. The V and J genes are TRBV7-3 and TRBJ2-1, with D perhaps matching TRBD2 (6 bases). Germline V CDR1 and CDR2: SGHTA, FQGTGA. The CDR3 is made up of 16 amino acids. V was shortened by 2 bases and J by 0 bases, with 11 bases between the two germline ends.

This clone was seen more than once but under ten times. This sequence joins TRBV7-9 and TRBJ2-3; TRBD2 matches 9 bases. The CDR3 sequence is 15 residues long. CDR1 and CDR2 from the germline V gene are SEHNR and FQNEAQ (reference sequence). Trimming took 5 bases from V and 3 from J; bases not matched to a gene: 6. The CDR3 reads CASSRGTSRTDTQYF. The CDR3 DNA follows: TGTGCCAGCAGCCGCGGGACTAGCAGAACAGATACGCAGTATTTT.

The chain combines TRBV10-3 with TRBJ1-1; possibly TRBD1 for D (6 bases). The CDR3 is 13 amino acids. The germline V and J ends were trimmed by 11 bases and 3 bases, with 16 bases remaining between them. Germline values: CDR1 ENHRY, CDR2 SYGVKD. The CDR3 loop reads CAAKQGMDTEAFF. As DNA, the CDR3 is TGTGCCGCAAAACAGGGAATGGACACTGAAGCTTTCTTT.

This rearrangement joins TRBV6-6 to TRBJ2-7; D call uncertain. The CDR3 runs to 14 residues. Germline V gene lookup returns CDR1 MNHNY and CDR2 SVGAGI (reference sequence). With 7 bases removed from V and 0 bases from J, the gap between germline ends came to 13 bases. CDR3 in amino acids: CASIADYNSYEQYF. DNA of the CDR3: TGTGCCAGCATAGCAGATTACAACTCCTACGAGCAGTACTTC.

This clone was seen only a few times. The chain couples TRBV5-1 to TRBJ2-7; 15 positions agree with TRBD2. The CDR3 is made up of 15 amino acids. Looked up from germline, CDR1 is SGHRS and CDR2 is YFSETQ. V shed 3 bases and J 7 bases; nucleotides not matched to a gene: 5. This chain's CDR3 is CASSYPGTSGREQYF. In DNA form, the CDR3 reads TGCGCCAGCAGCTACCCCGGGACTAGCGGGAGGGAGCAGTACTTC.

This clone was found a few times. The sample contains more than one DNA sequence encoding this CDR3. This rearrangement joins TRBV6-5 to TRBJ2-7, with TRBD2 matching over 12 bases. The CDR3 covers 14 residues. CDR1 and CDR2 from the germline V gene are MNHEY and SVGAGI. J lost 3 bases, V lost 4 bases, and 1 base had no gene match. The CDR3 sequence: CASSWTSGIYEQYF. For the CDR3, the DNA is TGTGCCAGCAGTTGGACTAGCGGGATCTACGAGCAGTACTTC.

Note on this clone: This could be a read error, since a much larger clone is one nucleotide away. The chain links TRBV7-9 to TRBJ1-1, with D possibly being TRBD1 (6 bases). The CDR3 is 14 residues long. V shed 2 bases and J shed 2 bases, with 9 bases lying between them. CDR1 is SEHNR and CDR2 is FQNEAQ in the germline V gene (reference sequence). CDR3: CASSLSGDNTEAFF. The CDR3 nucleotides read TGTGCCAGCAGCTTATCAGGGGATAACACTGAAGCTTTCTTT.

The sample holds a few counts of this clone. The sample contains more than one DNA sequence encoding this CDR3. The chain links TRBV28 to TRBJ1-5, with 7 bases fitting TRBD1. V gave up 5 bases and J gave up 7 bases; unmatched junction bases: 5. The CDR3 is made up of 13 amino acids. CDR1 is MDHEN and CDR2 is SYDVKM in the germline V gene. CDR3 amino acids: CASSPTGNQPQHF. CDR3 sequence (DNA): TGTGCCAGCAGTCCGACAGGGAACCAGCCCCAGCATTTT.

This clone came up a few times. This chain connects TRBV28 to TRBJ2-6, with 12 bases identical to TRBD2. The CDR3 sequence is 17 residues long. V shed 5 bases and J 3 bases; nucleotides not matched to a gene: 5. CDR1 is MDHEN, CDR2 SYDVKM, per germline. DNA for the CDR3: TGTGCCAGCAGTCTCCTAGCGGGAGGGCGTGGGGCCAACGTCCTGACTTTC. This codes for CASSLLAGGRGANVLTF. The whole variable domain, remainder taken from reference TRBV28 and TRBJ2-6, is DVKVTQSSRYLVKRTGEKVFLECVQDMDHENMFWYRQDPGLGLRLIYFSYDVKMKEKGDIPEGYSVSREKKERFSLILESASTNQTSMYLCASSLLAGGRGANVLTFGAGSRLTVL.